One sample yielded the 31 T cell receptor beta chains listed below, sequenced in a study of blood T cell repertoires in COVID-19. Profiled with immunoSEQ multiplex PCR; TCRdb holds only in-frame clones, not every one. The sample lists tens of thousands of clones, more than 60% occurring once. Sample: peripheral blood. These receptors were collected from a human donor in a cohort sampled during active COVID-19.

The V call is TRBV27, the J call TRBJ2-7; 8 positions match TRBD2. This CDR3 is 14 amino acids long. The germline V gene encodes CDR1 MNHEY and CDR2 SMNVEV (reference sequence). Trimming removed 2 bases from V and 5 bases from J; junction bases left unmatched: 5. CDR3 sequence: CASSLAGGKNEQYF. CDR3 sequence (DNA): TGTGCCAGCAGTTTAGCGGGAGGCAAGAACGAGCAGTACTTC.

The CDR3 here is CASSLGSGPGNTIYF. The CDR3, as DNA: TGTGCCAGCAGCTTAGGGTCAGGGCCTGGAAACACCATATATTTT. This chain links TRBV7-8 with TRBJ1-3; D is possibly TRBD1 (5 bases). V gave up 1 base and J gave up 2 bases, with 9 bases separating them. Germline CDR1 is SGHVS and CDR2 is FQNEAQ. The CDR3 length is 15 residues.

This chain connects TRBV5-1 to TRBJ2-2; 7 bases line up with TRBD1. CDR1 is SGHRS, CDR2 YFSETQ, per germline. CDR3 size: 15 residues. Losses at the gene ends were 7 bases for V and 6 bases for J; bases not matched to a gene: 12. This CDR3 reads CASGYPGQIAGELFF. The CDR3 DNA is TGCGCCAGCGGGTACCCGGGACAGATTGCCGGGGAGCTGTTTTTT.

The sample holds a few counts of this clone. The rearrangement links TRBV7-2 to TRBJ2-1; a weak D match, TRBD2 (6 bases). The V gene's germline CDR1 is SGHTA and CDR2 FQGNSA. Trimming took 1 base from V and 1 from J, leaving 14 bases between them. This CDR3 spans 17 amino acids. The CDR3 nucleotides read TGTGCCAGCAGCTTAGGGCGGGGAGCCCCATCCTACAATGAGCAGTTCTTC. Translating it yields CASSLGRGAPSYNEQFF.

V is TRBV11-2 and J is TRBJ2-6; possibly TRBD1 for D (6 bases). The CDR3 totals 16 residues. CDR1 is SGHAT, CDR2 FQNNGV, per germline. V was pared by 6 bases and J by 4 bases, with 16 bases between. The CDR3 coding sequence is TGTGCCAGCAGACGGACACAGGGTTCCGGGGCCAACGTCCTGACTTTC. This encodes CASRRTQGSGANVLTF.

The chain has TRBV19 and TRBJ2-2; 9 nucleotides align to TRBD2. The trim removed 8 bases at V and 7 bases at J, leaving 8 bases unmatched. The germline gives CDR1 LNHDA, CDR2 SQIVND (reference sequence). The CDR3 has 14 amino acids. Here the CDR3 DNA reads TGTGCCAGTGAATTTGCGGGAGGGATCGGGGAGCTGTTTTTT. It codes for CASEFAGGIGELFF.

V gene TRBV7-9 combines with J gene TRBJ2-5, with 8 nucleotides matching TRBD2. With 1 base clipped from V and 4 bases from J, the junction kept 2 bases outside the gene matches. The length of the CDR3 is 14 residues. Per the germline V gene, CDR1 is SEHNR and CDR2 is FQNEAQ (reference sequence). In DNA form, the CDR3 reads TGTGCCAGCAGCTTAGTTAGCGGGATAGAGACCCAGTACTTC. Its protein product is CASSLVSGIETQYF.

The chain has TRBV29-1 and TRBJ2-7; D gene uncertain. The CDR3 is made up of 10 amino acids. V lost 4 bases and J 2 bases, leaving 3 bases between the germline ends. CDR1 and CDR2 from the germline V gene are SQVTM and ANQGSEA. In nucleotides, the CDR3 is TGCAGCGTTGTAACCTACGAGCAGTACTTC. It translates to CSVVTYEQYF.

The genes are TRBV20-1 and TRBJ1-2, with D tentatively TRBD1 (5 bases). CDR3 size: 9 residues. Germline V gene lookup returns CDR1 DFQATT and CDR2 SNEGSKA (reference sequence). This CDR3 reads CRVGDGYTF. DNA of the CDR3: TGCAGAGTAGGGGATGGCTACACCTTC.

The V gene is TRBV18, the J gene TRBJ1-1, with D unresolved. Trimming removed 4 bases at V and 11 bases at J, with 20 bases between. This CDR3 has 14 amino acids. The germline gives CDR1 KGHSH, CDR2 LQKENI. CDR3 bases: TGTGCCAGCTCACGACAAGAAATATCCCTGGCTGCTTTCTTT. Translating gives CASSRQEISLAAFF. The full variable domain, with the rest looked up from reference TRBV18 and TRBJ1-1, is NAGVMQNPRHLVRRRGQEARLRCSPMKGHSHVYWYRQLPEEGLKFMVYLQKENIIDESGMPKERFSAEFPKEGPSILRIQQVVRGDSAAYFCASSRQEISLAAFFGQGTRLTVV.

The V call is TRBV27, the J call TRBJ2-1; D gene uncertain. CDR3 size: 13 residues. The germline V and J ends were trimmed by 3 bases and 6 bases, with 9 bases remaining between them. Germline V gene lookup returns CDR1 MNHEY and CDR2 SMNVEV (reference sequence). This chain's CDR3 is CASSLALVNEQFF. CDR3 coding DNA: TGTGCCAGCAGTTTGGCCCTAGTCAATGAGCAGTTCTTC.

The rearrangement uses TRBV5-5 and TRBJ1-2, with 8 bases aligning to TRBD1. Trimming at V came to 0 bases and at J to 5 bases, leaving 6 bases not matched to a gene. This CDR3 is built from 15 residues. Germline V lookup: CDR1 SGHKS, CDR2 YYEKEE (reference sequence). The CDR3 nucleotides are TGTGCCAGCAGCTTGGTCCAGGGGGCTGTTTATGGCTACACCTTC. Protein product: CASSLVQGAVYGYTF.

This clone was counted between two and nine times. The chain recombines TRBV25-1 with TRBJ1-2; D might be TRBD1 (5 bases). Trimming stripped 1 base from V and 5 bases from J, with 11 bases between. The CDR3 is 14 residues long. Germline V gene lookup returns CDR1 MGHDK and CDR2 SYGVNS. The CDR3 nucleotides read TGTGCCAGCAGTGAATCAGGGTTCGGATATGGCTACACCTTC. Encoded protein: CASSESGFGYGYTF.

V is TRBV21-1 and J is TRBJ2-3; the table's D call TRBD2 went unverified against the DNA. TRBV21-1 is noted as a pseudogene. The CDR3 has 15 residues. CDR3 DNA sequence: TGTGCCCCTCCAGGCGGGGGGGAGATCACAGATACGCAGTATTTT. As protein: CAPPGGGEITDTQYF.

This chain joins TRBV4-2 and TRBJ2-7, with 9 bases matching TRBD2. V lost 0 bases, J lost 2 bases, and 5 bases stayed unmatched. Germline CDR1 reads LGHNA; CDR2 reads YNFKEQ. The CDR3 sequence is 16 residues long. In DNA, the CDR3 is TGTGCCAGCAGCCAAGAGAAGACTAGCGGACCCTACGAGCAGTACTTC. It codes for CASSQEKTSGPYEQYF.

The chain carries TRBV5-6 and TRBJ1-2; no clear D. There are 12 residues in the CDR3. Trimming pared 1 base from V and 5 bases from J, leaving 6 bases between. The germline V gene encodes CDR1 SGHDT and CDR2 YYEEEE. The chain's CDR3 is CASSLTEYGYTF. The CDR3 DNA follows: TGTGCCAGCAGCTTGACGGAGTATGGCTACACCTTC. Variable domain in full (rest from reference TRBV5-6 and TRBJ1-2): DAGVTQSPTHLIKTRGQQVTLRCSPKSGHDTVSWYQQALGQGPQFIFQYYEEEERQRGNFPDRFSGHQFPNYSSELNVNALLLGDSALYLCASSLTEYGYTFGSGTRLTVV.

This chain uses TRBV19 with TRBJ2-3; the match to TRBD1 covers 7 bases. In germline, CDR1 is LNHDA, CDR2 SQIVND (reference sequence). V shed 6 bases, J shed 6 bases, and the junction held 12 bases outside the gene matches. This CDR3 contains 15 residues. The CDR3 coding sequence is TGTGCCAGTAGATCTACAGGGGTCAGCATGGATACGCAGTATTTT. Its protein product is CASRSTGVSMDTQYF.

CDR3 in amino acids: CATSRDPSSSYEQYF. The CDR3 coding sequence is TGTGCCACCAGCAGAGACCCGTCGAGCTCCTACGAGCAGTACTTC. The J gene is TRBJ2-7, the V gene TRBV15; no clear D. The CDR3 totals 15 residues. CDR1 and CDR2 from the germline V gene are LNHNV and YYDKDF (reference sequence). Trimming removed 0 bases from V and 0 bases from J, with 9 bases in between. The whole variable domain, filled in from reference TRBV15 and TRBJ2-7, reads DAMVIQNPRYQVTQFGKPVTLSCSQTLNHNVMYWYQQKSSQAPKLLFHYYDKDFNNEADTPDNFQSRRPNTSFCFLDIRSPGLGDTAMYLCATSRDPSSSYEQYFGPGTRLTVT.

The chain is built from TRBV5-1 and TRBJ2-1; 9 bases are shared with TRBD2. In germline, CDR1 is SGHRS, CDR2 YFSETQ. The CDR3 extends over 15 amino acids. V lost 4 bases and J lost 9; bases outside the gene matches: 11. Here the CDR3 DNA reads TGCGCCAGCAGCCTGAAGGTTCTGCGGGAGGGTGAGCAGTTCTTC. Its protein is CASSLKVLREGEQFF.

The chain has TRBV7-2 and TRBJ2-7; 10 nucleotides match TRBD2. Looked up from germline, CDR1 is SGHTA and CDR2 is FQGNSA. There are 17 residues in the CDR3. The V and J ends lost 5 bases and 0 bases, in that order; junction bases with no gene match: 10. The CDR3 loop is CASSPQRAGGISYEQYF. The CDR3 DNA is TGTGCCAGCAGCCCCCAGAGAGCGGGAGGGATCTCCTACGAGCAGTACTTC.

A remark on this clone: Within the sample, other DNA sequences also encode this same CDR3. The chain joins TRBV29-1 to TRBJ2-5; D is undetermined. The CDR3 length is 13 residues. With 3 bases removed from V and 4 bases from J, the gap between germline ends came to 12 bases. Germline V CDR1 and CDR2: SQVTM, ANQGSEA. The CDR3, as DNA: TGCAGCGTTGAGCTCGCCTCCGGAGAGACCCAGTACTTC. Its translation is CSVELASGETQYF.

This chain links TRBV24-1 with TRBJ2-5, with D perhaps TRBD2 (5 bases). Germline CDR1 is KGHDR and CDR2 is SFDVKD. The CDR3 extends over 13 amino acids. V lost 4 bases and J 5 bases, leaving 10 bases between the germline ends. The CDR3 coding sequence is TGTGCCACCAGTGAGGCTAGAGGGGAGACCCAGTACTTC. Translation gives CATSEARGETQYF.

The chain uses TRBV28 and TRBJ2-1; 8 bases match TRBD2. The V gene end was trimmed by 7 bases and the J gene end by 8 bases; junction bases not matched to a gene: 13. Germline CDR1 reads MDHEN; CDR2 reads SYDVKM. The CDR3 is 15 residues long. The CDR3 region has the DNA TGTGCCAGCAAAGCCGGGACTAGTTACGGGGATGAGCAGTTCTTC. Its protein product is CASKAGTSYGDEQFF.

The V and J genes are TRBV3-1 (or the pseudogene TRBV3-2) and TRBJ2-7; 7 nucleotides agree with TRBD2. Per the germline V gene, CDR1 is LGHDT and CDR2 is YNNKEL (reference sequence). With V trimmed by 4 bases and J by 3 bases, 6 bases remained unmatched. This CDR3 is 14 amino acids long. CDR3 bases: TGTGCCAGCAGCCCACGGGGGGTCCACTACGAGCAGTACTTC. It yields the protein CASSPRGVHYEQYF.

This sequence joins TRBV5-5 and TRBJ1-1; possible D gene TRBD1, 6 bases. Germline V gene lookup returns CDR1 SGHKS and CDR2 YYEKEE (reference sequence). V gave up 4 bases and J gave up 1 base, with 14 bases separating them. The CDR3 has 15 residues. CDR3 sequence reads: CASSTRSGQNTEAFF. CDR3 bases: TGTGCCAGCAGCACTAGATCGGGACAGAACACTGAAGCTTTCTTT.

The count of this clone is one. The chain joins TRBV19 to TRBJ1-5; 7 nucleotides agree with TRBD1. V lost 7 bases to trimming and J lost 6 bases; unmatched junction nucleotides: 9. CDR1 LNHDA and CDR2 SQIVND come from the germline V gene (reference sequence). The CDR3 sequence is 14 residues long. The CDR3 reads CASIPGAGGQPQHF. CDR3 DNA sequence: TGTGCCAGTATCCCTGGAGCAGGGGGTCAGCCCCAGCATTTT.

This chain joins TRBV4-3 and TRBJ1-2; 8 bases fit TRBD1. The CDR3 sequence is 16 residues long. Trimming removed 1 base from V and 8 bases from J; junction bases left unmatched: 12. Per germline, CDR1 LGHNA and CDR2 YSLEER. CDR3 protein: CASSQVLGRGPGGYTF. In nucleotides, the CDR3 is TGCGCCAGCAGCCAAGTACTGGGCAGGGGGCCGGGGGGCTACACCTTC.

CDR3: CASSTGQGKHTEAFF. CDR3 nucleotides: TGTGCCAGCAGCACAGGACAGGGTAAGCACACTGAAGCTTTCTTT. The gene calls are TRBV7-9 and TRBJ1-1; 8 bases are shared with TRBD1. Per the germline V gene, CDR1 is SEHNR and CDR2 is FQNEAQ (reference sequence). Germline trimming cut 5 bases from V and 3 bases from J; bases unmatched to any gene: 8. This CDR3 is 15 amino acids long.

CDR3 region: CASSSQGALSTEAFF. The DNA for the CDR3 is TGTGCCAGCAGCTCCCAGGGGGCCCTTTCCACTGAAGCTTTCTTT. The rearrangement links TRBV7-2 to TRBJ1-1; 8 nucleotides align to TRBD1. V lost 4 bases and J lost 4; bases outside the gene matches: 8. Germline CDR1 reads SGHTA; CDR2 reads FQGNSA. The CDR3 sequence is 15 residues long.

The chain uses TRBV15 and TRBJ1-4; D remains ambiguous. Germline CDR1 and CDR2: LNHNV and YYDKDF (reference sequence). The CDR3 covers 14 residues. The DNA for the CDR3 is TGTGCTTCTACGGGTTTTGGTAGTAATGAAAAACTGTTTTTT. Translating gives CASTGFGSNEKLFF.

The chain combines TRBV7-8 with TRBJ2-7, with a possible D match to TRBD2 (6 bases). The V end lost 2 bases, the J end lost 4 bases, and 9 bases lay between the germline ends. Per germline, CDR1 SGHVS and CDR2 FQNEAQ. The CDR3 runs 13 residues. CDR3 DNA sequence: TGTGCCAGCAGCTTACGGGGGAGTTACGAGCAGTACTTC. It encodes CASSLRGSYEQYF.